Listed below are T cell receptor beta chains from one sample, sequenced in a study of blood T cell repertoires in COVID-19. Some clones are missing from TCRdb's copy, which holds only in-frame ones; the method was immunoSEQ multiplex PCR. The sample records roughly 60,000 clones, around 80% being singletons. The sequencing sample was made of peripheral blood. The receptor set was obtained from a young man with COVID-19, enrolled during active disease. Each CDR3 is given with its conserved first and last residue. The D gene is left open where the match is weak. Rows may omit the clone size; those that give it use once, few, many or a size class.

>NA|TRBD1|TRBJ2-2|TRBV2
CASSGDRNTGELFF
TGTGCCAGCAGTGGGGACAGAAACACCGGGGAGCTGTTTTTT
>NA|NA|TRBJ1-2|TRBV21-1
CASSKGTGTNYGYTF
TGTGCCAGCAGCAAAGGTACGGGAACTAACTATGGCTACACCTTC
>NA|NA|TRBJ1-1|TRBV7-9
CASSIDTNTEAFF
TGTGCCAGCAGCATTGACACGAACACTGAAGCTTTCTTT
>NA|NA|TRBJ1-4|TRBV6-5
CASSGATNEKLFF
TGTGCCAGTTCGGGTGCAACTAATGAAAAACTGTTTTTT
>NA|TRBD1|TRBJ1-6|TRBV7-9
CASSPPTGGKGSPLHF
TGTGCCAGCAGCCCCCCGACAGGGGGAAAGGGTTCACCCCTCCACTTT
>few|NA|TRBJ1-6|TRBV28
CASIPIGAQGNSPLHF
TGTGCCAGCATCCCCATAGGGGCACAGGGTAATTCACCCCTCCACTTT
>NA|TRBD2|TRBJ2-7|TRBV28
CASSFAGGPGEQYF
TGTGCCAGCAGTTTTGCGGGAGGGCCAGGGGAGCAGTACTTC
>NA|NA|TRBJ1-5|TRBV15
CATSRNSGSNQPQHF
TGTGCCACCAGCAGGAACTCGGGAAGCAATCAGCCCCAGCATTTT
>NA|NA|TRBJ2-7|TRBV7-9
CASSLGQAREYEQYF
TGTGCCAGCAGCTTAGGCCAGGCGAGGGAGTACGAGCAGTACTTC
>NA|TRBD2|TRBJ2-1|TRBV29-1
CSVSLAGGPSHEQFF
TGCAGCGTCTCCCTAGCGGGAGGCCCCTCCCATGAGCAGTTCTTC
>NA|NA|TRBJ2-7|TRBV19
CASSPSLISYEQYF
TGTGCCAGTAGTCCTAGCCTGATCTCCTACGAGCAGTACTTC
>NA|TRBD1|TRBJ2-7|TRBV5-1
CASSEGAREQYF
TGCGCCAGCAGCGAGGGGGCACGCGAGCAGTACTTC
>few|NA|TRBJ1-5|TRBV6-4
CASSDQVNQPQHF
TGTGCCAGCAGTGACCAGGTGAATCAGCCCCAGCATTTT
>NA|TRBD1|TRBJ1-1|TRBV5-1
CASSPVGTGSAEAFF
TGCGCCAGCAGCCCGGTCGGGACAGGGTCCGCTGAAGCTTTCTTT
>NA|NA|TRBJ1-1|TRBV7-9
CASSLPGGNTEAFF
TGTGCCAGCAGCCTCCCGGGAGGGAACACTGAAGCTTTCTTT
>NA|TRBD1|TRBJ2-3|TRBV9
CASSVGDRGSTDTQYF
TGTGCCAGCAGCGTAGGGGACAGGGGTAGCACAGATACGCAGTATTTT
>once|NA|TRBJ2-3|TRBV6-1
CASSERGSTDTQYF
TGTGCCAGCAGTGAACGGGGGAGCACAGATACGCAGTATTTT
>NA|TRBD1|TRBJ1-4|TRBV28
CASTPPGTGLKDEKLFF
TGTGCCAGCACCCCCCCCGGGACAGGCTTGAAGGATGAAAAACTGTTTTTT
>once|NA|TRBJ2-1|TRBV6-4
CASSDSSGSYNEQFF
TGTGCCAGCAGTGACTCGAGCGGCTCCTACAATGAGCAGTTCTTC
>once|TRBD1|TRBJ1-4|TRBV27
CASSPGQVYEKLFF
TGTGCCAGCAGTCCGGGACAGGTATATGAAAAACTGTTTTTT
>NA|TRBD1|TRBJ2-7|TRBV27
CTSSSGTGPYEQYF
TGTACCAGCAGCTCAGGGACAGGCCCCTACGAGCAGTACTTC
>NA|TRBD1|TRBJ2-7|TRBV2
CASTGDRGLYEQYF
TGTGCCAGCACCGGGGACAGGGGGCTGTACGAGCAGTACTTC
>NA|NA|TRBJ2-6|TRBV5-1
CASSPRPNSGANVLTF
TGCGCCAGCAGCCCTAGACCCAACTCTGGGGCCAACGTCCTGACTTTC
>NA|TRBD1|TRBJ2-2|TRBV11-3
CASSLARQGARTGELFF
TGTGCCAGCAGCTTAGCCCGACAGGGGGCGAGGACCGGGGAGCTGTTTTTT
>NA|TRBD2|TRBJ2-5|TRBV28
CASRKTSGASETQYF
TGTGCCAGCAGAAAGACTAGCGGGGCTTCTGAGACCCAGTACTTC
>NA|NA|TRBJ1-1|TRBV9
CASSAAGRGTEAFF
TGTGCCAGCAGCGCGGCGGGGCGGGGAACTGAAGCTTTCTTT
>few|TRBD1|TRBJ1-1|TRBV5-4
CASSFGQGNTEAFF
TGTGCCAGCAGCTTCGGACAGGGGAACACTGAAGCTTTCTTT
>NA|TRBD2|TRBJ2-7|TRBV30
CAWTRGTSGTSYEQYF
TGTGCCTGGACACGAGGGACTAGCGGGACCTCCTACGAGCAGTACTTC
>NA|NA|TRBJ1-4|TRBV6-5
CASSRDRGTNEKLFF
TGTGCCAGCAGCCGAGACAGAGGAACTAATGAAAAACTGTTTTTT
>NA|TRBD2|TRBJ2-5|TRBV9
CASSPGGGVQETQYF
TGTGCCAGCAGCCCTGGGGGAGGGGTCCAAGAGACCCAGTACTTC
>NA|TRBD2|TRBJ2-3|TRBV6-4
CASSDGSGSTDTQYF
TGTGCCAGCAGTGACGGTAGCGGGAGCACAGATACGCAGTATTTT